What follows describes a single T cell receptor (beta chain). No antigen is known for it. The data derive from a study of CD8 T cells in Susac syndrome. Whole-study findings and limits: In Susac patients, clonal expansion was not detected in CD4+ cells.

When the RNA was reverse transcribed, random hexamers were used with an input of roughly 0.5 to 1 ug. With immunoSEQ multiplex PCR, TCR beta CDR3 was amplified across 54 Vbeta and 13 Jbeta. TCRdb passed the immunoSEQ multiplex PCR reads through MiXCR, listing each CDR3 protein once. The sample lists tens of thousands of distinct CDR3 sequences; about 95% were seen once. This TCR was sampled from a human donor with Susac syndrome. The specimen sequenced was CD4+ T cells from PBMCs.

This CDR3 reads CASSFSQNTGELFF. Here the CDR3 DNA reads TGTGCCAGCAGTTTCTCCCAGAACACCGGGGAGCTGTTTTTT. V is TRBV7-7 and J is TRBJ2-2; D is unclear. The CDR3 contains 14 residues. Germline CDR1 SSHAT, CDR2 FNYEAQ (reference sequence). V was trimmed by 6 bases and J by 1 base, leaving 9 bases between them.